This T cell receptor (beta chain) was observed in a study of T cells in women clearing cervical HPV infection. Deletions cut 6 bases from V and 2 bases from J, with 11 bases between. This CDR3 comprises 13 residues. Germline V lookup: CDR1 SGHVS, CDR2 FNYEAQ. Cervical HPV DNA detected by MY09/MY11 PCR, typed by dot-blot. Note on this clone: The target antigen is unknown. The CDR3 end lies 3 residues beyond the end of the read and is filled in from the germline J gene.

Regarding the study as a whole: Each sample's T-cell count was unknown, possibly confounding richness. TRBV6-7 abundance was lower in cases than controls (0.11% versus 0.16%).

Average input was approximately 1.3 ug genomic DNA for immunoSEQ TCR beta CDR3 amplification. Sequencing was performed with immunoSEQ multiplex PCR; in TCRdb, only in-frame clones are kept and a portion is missing. The repertoire table contains about 26,000 clones. The sequence derives from a woman aged 18-69 years with a cervical HPV16 infection that either progressed to CIN3+ or cleared (not recorded which). The sample comprised blood buffy coat. J is TRBJ2-7 and V is TRBV7-6; D ambiguous. CDR3 amino acids: CASSFSTPYEQYF. The CDR3 bases that were read are TGTGCCAGCAGTTTTTCGACACCCTACGAG.